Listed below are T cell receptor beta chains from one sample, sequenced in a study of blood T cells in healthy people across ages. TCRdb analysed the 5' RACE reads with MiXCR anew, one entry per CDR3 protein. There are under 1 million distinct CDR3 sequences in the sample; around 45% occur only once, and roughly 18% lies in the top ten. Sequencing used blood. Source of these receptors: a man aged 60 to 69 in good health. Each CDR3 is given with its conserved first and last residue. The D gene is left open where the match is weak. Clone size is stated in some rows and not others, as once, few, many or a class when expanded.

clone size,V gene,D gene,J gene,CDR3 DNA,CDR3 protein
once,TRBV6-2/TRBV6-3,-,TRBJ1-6,TGTGCCAGCAGTTTCAACATGGAAAATTCACCCCCCCACTTT,CASSFNMENSPPHF
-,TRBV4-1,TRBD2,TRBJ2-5,TGCGCCAGCAGCCAATTTAGCGGGGGGTACAATGAGCAGTACTTC,CASSQFSGGYNEQYF
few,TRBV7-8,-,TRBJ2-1,TGTGCCAGCAGCCAAATACGGGGGCACAGGAATGAGCAGTTCTTC,CASSQIRGHRNEQFF
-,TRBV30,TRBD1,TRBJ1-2,TGTGCCTGGAGTGTGTGGGACAGATATGGCTACACCTTC,CAWSVWDRYGYTF
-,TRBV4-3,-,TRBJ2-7,TGCGCCAGCAGCCAAGAGGCTAGGACAAAACACGAGCAGTACTTC,CASSQEARTKHEQYF
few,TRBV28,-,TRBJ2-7,TGTGCCAGCCGCCTTAGTTATGAGGGGCCGAAGACCTCCTACGAGCAGTACTTC,CASRLSYEGPKTSYEQYF
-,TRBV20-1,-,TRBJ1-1,TGCAGTGCTAGAGATCGAACTAACCAGATGTACACTGAAGCTTTCTTT,CSARDRTNQMYTEAFF
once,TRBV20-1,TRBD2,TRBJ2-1,TGCAGTATACTCACTAGCGGCTCCTACAATGAGCAGTTCTTC,CSILTSGSYNEQFF
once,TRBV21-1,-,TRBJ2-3,TGTGCCAGCAGCGTTCATTCTAGCGGGGGGCAGACAGATACGCAGTATTTT,CASSVHSSGGQTDTQYF
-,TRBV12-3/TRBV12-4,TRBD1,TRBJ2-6,TGTGCCAGCAGTGAAACAGGGGGGCCTGGGGCCAACGTCCTGACTTTC,CASSETGGPGANVLTF
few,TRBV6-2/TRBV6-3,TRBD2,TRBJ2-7,TGTGCCAGCCAACTCAGCGGGGGAGTCTACGAGCAGTACTTC,CASQLSGGVYEQYF
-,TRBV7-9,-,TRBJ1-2,TGTGCCAGCAGCCCCCTGACAGGCCCTTACACCTTC,CASSPLTGPYTF
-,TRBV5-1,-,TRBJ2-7,TGCGCCAGCAGCTATGGGACACGGGGCTACCCCTGCGAGCAGTACTTC,CASSYGTRGYPCEQYF
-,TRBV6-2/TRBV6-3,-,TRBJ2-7,TGTGCCAGCAGTTACGCCGGGGCAGGGAAAAATTTGGTTGGCTACGAGCAGTACTTC,CASSYAGAGKNLVGYEQYF
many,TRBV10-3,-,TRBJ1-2,TGTGCCATCGCGAACGGGTATGGCTACACCTTC,CAIANGYGYTF
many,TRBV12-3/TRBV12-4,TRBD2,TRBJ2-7,TGTGCCAGCACACTAGCGTCTCCAACCTACGAGCAGTACTTC,CASTLASPTYEQYF
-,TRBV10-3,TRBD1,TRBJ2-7,TGTGCCATCCGTGGGGCGGGACAGGGGGCGGATTGGAACGAGCAGTACTTC,CAIRGAGQGADWNEQYF
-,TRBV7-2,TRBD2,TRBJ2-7,TGTGCCAGCAGCTTCGAGCGGGGGGTTTCCTACGAGCAGTACTTC,CASSFERGVSYEQYF
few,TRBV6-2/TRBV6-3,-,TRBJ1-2,TGTGCCAGCAGTTACGGGGTAGGACTCTCGAACTATGGCTACACCTTC,CASSYGVGLSNYGYTF
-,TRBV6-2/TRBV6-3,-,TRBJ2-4,TGTGCCAGCAGCCCCGGGATCTTTAAGGCCAAAAACATTCAGTACTTC,CASSPGIFKAKNIQYF
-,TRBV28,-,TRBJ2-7,TGTGCCACCTCCGCTTCGGTAGGCGGAATCTACGAGCAGTACTTC,CATSASVGGIYEQYF
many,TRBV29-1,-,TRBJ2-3,TGCAGCACAATACCGGGACTGGATACGCAGTATTTT,CSTIPGLDTQYF
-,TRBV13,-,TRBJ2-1,TGTGCCAGCAGCTTAGTTCGGGGGAGCCGCCGACATGAGCAGTTCTTC,CASSLVRGSRRHEQFF
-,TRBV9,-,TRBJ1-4,TGTGCCAGCAGCGCCGAGGGCGCAACTAATGAAAAACTGTTTTTT,CASSAEGATNEKLFF
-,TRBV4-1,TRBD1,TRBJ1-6,TGCGCCAGCAGCCAAGAGGCCAGGGGGCATTCACCCCTCCACTTT,CASSQEARGHSPLHF
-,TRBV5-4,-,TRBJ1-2,TGTGCCAGCAGCCCCGGGACTCAGGAACTCTACACCTTC,CASSPGTQELYTF
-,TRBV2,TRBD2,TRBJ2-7,TGTGCCAGCGCCGGGACTAGCGGCGGCTACGAGCAGTACTTC,CASAGTSGGYEQYF
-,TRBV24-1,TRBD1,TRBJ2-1,TGTGCCACCAGTGATTCCGGGACAGGGGGCCAGAATGAGCAGTTCTTC,CATSDSGTGGQNEQFF
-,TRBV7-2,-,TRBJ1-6,TGTGCCAGCAGCTTAGATCCAGGAGGGTCCTATAATTCACCCCTCCACTTT,CASSLDPGGSYNSPLHF
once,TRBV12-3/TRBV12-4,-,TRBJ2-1,TGTGCCAGCAGTTTCTCAGGACAAAAAGGCAGTGAGCAGTTCTTC,CASSFSGQKGSEQFF
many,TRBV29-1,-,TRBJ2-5,TGCAGCGTTGAGAAGGGCGAAGAGACCCAGTACTTC,CSVEKGEETQYF
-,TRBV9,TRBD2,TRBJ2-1,TGTGCCAGCAACGCCGGGACTAGCGGATTCTACAATGAGCAGTTCTTC,CASNAGTSGFYNEQFF
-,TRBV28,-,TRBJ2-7,TGTGCCAGCAGTTTAATCGCAGAGGGCCCCTACGAGCAGTACTTC,CASSLIAEGPYEQYF
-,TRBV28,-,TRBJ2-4,TGTGCCAGCAGTCCCCCAAGAGGGTTTGGTGAGCAGTACTTC,CASSPPRGFGEQYF
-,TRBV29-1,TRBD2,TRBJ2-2,TGCAGCGTTGAGGGACTAGCGGGGGGGAAGGGCACCGGGGAGCTGTTTTTT,CSVEGLAGGKGTGELFF
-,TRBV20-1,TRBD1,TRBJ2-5,TGCAGTGCTTCGGGACAGGTCCAAGAGACCCAGTACTTC,CSASGQVQETQYF
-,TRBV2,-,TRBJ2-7,TGTGCCAGCAGGGGACCATCCTACGAGCAGTACTTC,CASRGPSYEQYF
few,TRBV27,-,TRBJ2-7,TGTGCCAGCAGTTCCCCTTCGGACGAGCAGTACTTC,CASSSPSDEQYF
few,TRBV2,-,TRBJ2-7,TGTGCCAGCAGAGAGGGTCTTCCCTACGAGCAGTACTTC,CASREGLPYEQYF
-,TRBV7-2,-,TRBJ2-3,TGTGCCAGCAGCGTCAGTTCAGTCACAGATACGCAGTATTTT,CASSVSSVTDTQYF
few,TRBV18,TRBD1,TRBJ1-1,TGTGCCAGCTCACGAAGGACAGGGGCTTCTGAAGCTTTCTTT,CASSRRTGASEAFF
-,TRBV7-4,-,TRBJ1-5,TGTGCCAGCAGCCTCCATCCGGGGAGACGTTGCAATCAGCCCCAGCATTTT,CASSLHPGRRCNQPQHF
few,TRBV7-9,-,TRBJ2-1,TGTGCCAGCAGCGCCAAGAGCGGGCCTGAGCAGTTCTTC,CASSAKSGPEQFF
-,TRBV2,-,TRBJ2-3,TGTGCCAGCAGTGTTACAGCCTTCATAGATACGCAGTATTTT,CASSVTAFIDTQYF
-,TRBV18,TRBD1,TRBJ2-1,TGTGCCAGCTCAGGGACAGGGGGCGGAGAGCAGTTCTTC,CASSGTGGGEQFF
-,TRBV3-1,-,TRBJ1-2,TGTGCCAGCAGCCGAGCCTCGGGGGAACGAGGCTACACCTTC,CASSRASGERGYTF
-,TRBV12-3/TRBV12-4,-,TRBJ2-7,TGTGCCAGCAGGTTAGGGACCAACTACGAGCAGTACTTC,CASRLGTNYEQYF
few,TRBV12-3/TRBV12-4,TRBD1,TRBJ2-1,TGTGCCAGCAGCCCCCCCGGGACAGCTCTCTCCAATGAGCAGTTCTTC,CASSPPGTALSNEQFF
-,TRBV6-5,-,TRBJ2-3,TGTGCCAGCAGTTACTCGGGCGCAGATACGCAGTATTTT,CASSYSGADTQYF
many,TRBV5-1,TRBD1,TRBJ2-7,TGCGCCAGCAGCCCAGGACAGGGGGCCCACGAGCAGTACTTC,CASSPGQGAHEQYF
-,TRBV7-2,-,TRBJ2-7,TGTGCCACCACCACCGAGAGCTCCTACGAGCAGTACTTC,CATTTESSYEQYF
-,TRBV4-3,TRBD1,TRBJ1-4,TGCGCCAGCAGCCACGAAGGGACAGGCGCTAAACTGTTTTTT,CASSHEGTGAKLFF
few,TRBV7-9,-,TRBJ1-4,TGTGCCAGCAGCTTTGGCCTGGGGAATGAAAAACTGTTTTTT,CASSFGLGNEKLFF